The 13 T cell receptor beta chains below were found in one sample sequenced in a study of OX40 agonist ivuxolimab in advanced cancers. Assay: immunoSEQ multiplex PCR; the TCRdb copy retains only in-frame clones and omits some. Among about 70,000 clones listed, 80% to 85% were seen once. The specimen comprised CD4+ or CD8+ T cells sorted from blood, sampled in a trial of the OX40 agonist ivuxolimab. The receptors originated from an adult with an advanced solid tumor such as melanoma, head and neck, liver or kidney cancer.

V gene TRBV11-2 combines with J gene TRBJ1-1; D is unresolved. The CDR3 spans 13 residues. V lost 5 bases, J lost 0 bases, and 7 bases lay in between. Germline CDR1 SGHAT, CDR2 FQNNGV. CDR3 sequence (DNA): TGTGCCAGCAGCCCCGGAATGAACACTGAAGCTTTCTTT. This translates into CASSPGMNTEAFF.

This clone was observed a few times. The chain has TRBV2 and TRBJ1-2; the D gene is possibly TRBD1 (5 bases). Germline V gene sequence: CDR1 SNHLY, CDR2 FYNNEI. V was shortened by 6 bases and J by 4 bases, with 9 bases between the two germline ends. The CDR3 is 12 residues long. The CDR3 DNA reads as TGTGCCAGCAGGGACAACGGCTATGGCTACACCTTC. Translated: CASRDNGYGYTF.

The V gene is TRBV18, the J gene TRBJ2-2, with D possibly TRBD1 on 6 matching bases. Germline CDR1 and CDR2: KGHSH and LQKENI. The CDR3 sequence is 17 residues long. V lost 0 bases and J 2 bases, leaving 13 bases between the germline ends. CDR3 residues: CASSPPVEDRNTGELFF. The CDR3 region has the DNA TGTGCCAGCTCACCACCAGTTGAGGACAGAAACACCGGGGAGCTGTTTTTT.

The rearrangement joins TRBV11-1 to TRBJ2-5; 9 nucleotides line up with TRBD1. The CDR3 consists of 15 residues. The germline gives CDR1 SGHAT, CDR2 FQDESV (reference sequence). J gave up 5 bases and V 3 bases, and 7 bases lay outside the gene matches. The CDR3: CASSLYRGRWETQYF. CDR3 in DNA: TGTGCCAGCAGCTTGTACAGGGGGCGGTGGGAGACCCAGTACTTC.

The J gene is TRBJ1-4, the V gene TRBV29-1; 8 bases match TRBD1. J gave up 11 bases and V 1 base, and 6 bases lay outside the gene matches. CDR1 and CDR2 (germline): SQVTM, ANQGSEA. CDR3 length equals 13 residues. The CDR3 sequence is CSVEGGQGSKLFF. Written as DNA, the CDR3 is TGCAGCGTTGAAGGCGGACAGGGCTCTAAACTGTTTTTT. The whole variable domain, remainder taken from reference TRBV29-1 and TRBJ1-4, is SAVISQKPSRDICQRGTSLTIQCQVDSQVTMMFWYRQQPGQSLTLIATANQGSEATYESGFVIDKFPISRPNLTFSTLTVSNMSPEDSSIYLCSVEGGQGSKLFFGSGTQLSVL.

The chain uses TRBV5-1 and TRBJ2-6, with D perhaps TRBD2 (7 bases). The length of the CDR3 is 17 residues. Trimming left V 3 bases short and J 1 base short, with 14 bases between. Per the germline V gene, CDR1 is SGHRS and CDR2 is YFSETQ. CDR3 amino acids: CASSYWGGASGANVLTF. DNA of the CDR3: TGCGCCAGCAGCTACTGGGGGGGCGCATCTGGGGCCAACGTCCTGACTTTC.

The V and J genes are TRBV29-1 and TRBJ2-3; 7 positions match TRBD1. With V trimmed by 5 bases and J by 0 bases, 5 bases remained unmatched. Per the germline V gene, CDR1 is SQVTM and CDR2 is ANQGSEA. The CDR3 has 14 amino acids. The CDR3 bases are TGCAGCGTTCCCGGGACAGCTAGCACAGATACGCAGTATTTT. It specifies CSVPGTASTDTQYF.

This chain joins TRBV6-5 and TRBJ2-3; D is possibly TRBD2 (6 bases). The CDR3 sequence is 13 residues long. With 8 bases removed from V and 3 bases from J, the gap between germline ends came to 12 bases. Germline lookup yields CDR1 MNHEY and CDR2 SVGAGI. In nucleotides, the CDR3 is TGTGCCAGCTGCCAAGGGAGGACAGATACGCAGTATTTT. This encodes CASCQGRTDTQYF.

The chain carries TRBV15 and TRBJ2-1; 7 bases agree with TRBD2. J lost 0 bases, V lost 2 bases, and 10 bases had no gene match. Looked up from germline, CDR1 is LNHNV and CDR2 is YYDKDF (reference sequence). The CDR3 covers 18 residues. Written as DNA, the CDR3 is TGTGCCACCAGCAGAAAAAGGGAGGGGATAAACTCCTACAATGAGCAGTTCTTC. Its protein product is CATSRKREGINSYNEQFF.

The gene calls are TRBV5-1 and TRBJ1-2; D gene ambiguous. There are 16 residues in the CDR3. V was shortened by 0 bases and J by 0 bases, with 12 bases between the two germline ends. The germline V gene has CDR1 SGHRS and CDR2 YFSETQ. Here the CDR3 DNA reads TGCGCCAGCAGCTTGGACCCAACCCCAGCTAACTATGGCTACACCTTC. Protein: CASSLDPTPANYGYTF.

The J gene is TRBJ2-1, the V gene TRBV5-1, with a weak D call TRBD1 (6 bases). This CDR3 comprises 15 residues. V was trimmed by 0 bases and J by 5 bases, leaving 12 bases between them. Germline V gives CDR1 SGHRS, CDR2 YFSETQ. The CDR3 is CASSLAPGANNEQFF. The DNA of the CDR3 is TGCGCCAGCAGCTTGGCCCCAGGGGCTAACAATGAGCAGTTCTTC.

In this sample, this clone turned up once. CDR3 bases: TGTGCCAGCAGTCGCGGACAGGGTGATAATCAGCCCCAGCATTTT. Protein: CASSRGQGDNQPQHF. This sequence joins TRBV6-5 and TRBJ1-5; 8 nucleotides agree with TRBD1. J was trimmed by 4 bases and V by 5 bases; bases with no gene match: 7. The CDR3 sequence is 15 residues long. From germline, CDR1 is MNHEY and CDR2 SVGAGI.

The CDR3 loop is CAIAGANSGANVLTF. The CDR3 DNA sequence: TGTGCCATCGCAGGGGCAAACTCTGGGGCCAACGTCCTGACTTTC. The chain recombines TRBV10-3 with TRBJ2-6, with D perhaps matching TRBD1 (6 bases). This CDR3 spans 15 amino acids. Looked up from germline, CDR1 is ENHRY and CDR2 is SYGVKD. Trimming stripped 8 bases from V and 0 bases from J, with 11 bases between.